This T cell receptor beta chain is drawn from a study of T-cell memory formation after mild COVID-19. Study conclusions and caveats: The study detected some responding clones in pre-infection memory, suggesting cross-reactive memory joined. Unconfirmed was the SARS-CoV-2 specificity of second-wave clones that peaked on day 37. While clones contracting from day 15 to 85 were balanced between CD4 and CD8, later expanders leaned CD4+.

Using constant-segment primers, 5'RACE produced TCR alpha and TCR beta cDNA libraries carrying sample barcodes and UMIs. MiXCR, applied by TCRdb to the 5' RACE reads, yields one record per CDR3 protein. Among roughly 120,000 distinct CDR3 sequences, 22% were seen once, and the ten largest hold roughly two fifths. Trimming removed 0 bases from V and 0 bases from J, with 14 bases in between. CDR1 is LGHNA, CDR2 YSLEER, per germline. This CDR3 is built from 17 residues. About this clonotype: What it binds is unknown.

This rearrangement joins TRBV4-3 to TRBJ1-1, with D possibly TRBD1 on 5 matching bases. Sequences were obtained from PBMCs or a T cell subset sorted from them (not recorded which). The clonotype comes from a man younger than 30 who had mild COVID-19 (a few samples of this study predate the infection). Cell type and time point are not known. CDR3 in DNA: TGCGCCAGCAGCCAAGAATGGGGCAGGCCAATGAACACTGAAGCTTTCTTT. It specifies CASSQEWGRPMNTEAFF.